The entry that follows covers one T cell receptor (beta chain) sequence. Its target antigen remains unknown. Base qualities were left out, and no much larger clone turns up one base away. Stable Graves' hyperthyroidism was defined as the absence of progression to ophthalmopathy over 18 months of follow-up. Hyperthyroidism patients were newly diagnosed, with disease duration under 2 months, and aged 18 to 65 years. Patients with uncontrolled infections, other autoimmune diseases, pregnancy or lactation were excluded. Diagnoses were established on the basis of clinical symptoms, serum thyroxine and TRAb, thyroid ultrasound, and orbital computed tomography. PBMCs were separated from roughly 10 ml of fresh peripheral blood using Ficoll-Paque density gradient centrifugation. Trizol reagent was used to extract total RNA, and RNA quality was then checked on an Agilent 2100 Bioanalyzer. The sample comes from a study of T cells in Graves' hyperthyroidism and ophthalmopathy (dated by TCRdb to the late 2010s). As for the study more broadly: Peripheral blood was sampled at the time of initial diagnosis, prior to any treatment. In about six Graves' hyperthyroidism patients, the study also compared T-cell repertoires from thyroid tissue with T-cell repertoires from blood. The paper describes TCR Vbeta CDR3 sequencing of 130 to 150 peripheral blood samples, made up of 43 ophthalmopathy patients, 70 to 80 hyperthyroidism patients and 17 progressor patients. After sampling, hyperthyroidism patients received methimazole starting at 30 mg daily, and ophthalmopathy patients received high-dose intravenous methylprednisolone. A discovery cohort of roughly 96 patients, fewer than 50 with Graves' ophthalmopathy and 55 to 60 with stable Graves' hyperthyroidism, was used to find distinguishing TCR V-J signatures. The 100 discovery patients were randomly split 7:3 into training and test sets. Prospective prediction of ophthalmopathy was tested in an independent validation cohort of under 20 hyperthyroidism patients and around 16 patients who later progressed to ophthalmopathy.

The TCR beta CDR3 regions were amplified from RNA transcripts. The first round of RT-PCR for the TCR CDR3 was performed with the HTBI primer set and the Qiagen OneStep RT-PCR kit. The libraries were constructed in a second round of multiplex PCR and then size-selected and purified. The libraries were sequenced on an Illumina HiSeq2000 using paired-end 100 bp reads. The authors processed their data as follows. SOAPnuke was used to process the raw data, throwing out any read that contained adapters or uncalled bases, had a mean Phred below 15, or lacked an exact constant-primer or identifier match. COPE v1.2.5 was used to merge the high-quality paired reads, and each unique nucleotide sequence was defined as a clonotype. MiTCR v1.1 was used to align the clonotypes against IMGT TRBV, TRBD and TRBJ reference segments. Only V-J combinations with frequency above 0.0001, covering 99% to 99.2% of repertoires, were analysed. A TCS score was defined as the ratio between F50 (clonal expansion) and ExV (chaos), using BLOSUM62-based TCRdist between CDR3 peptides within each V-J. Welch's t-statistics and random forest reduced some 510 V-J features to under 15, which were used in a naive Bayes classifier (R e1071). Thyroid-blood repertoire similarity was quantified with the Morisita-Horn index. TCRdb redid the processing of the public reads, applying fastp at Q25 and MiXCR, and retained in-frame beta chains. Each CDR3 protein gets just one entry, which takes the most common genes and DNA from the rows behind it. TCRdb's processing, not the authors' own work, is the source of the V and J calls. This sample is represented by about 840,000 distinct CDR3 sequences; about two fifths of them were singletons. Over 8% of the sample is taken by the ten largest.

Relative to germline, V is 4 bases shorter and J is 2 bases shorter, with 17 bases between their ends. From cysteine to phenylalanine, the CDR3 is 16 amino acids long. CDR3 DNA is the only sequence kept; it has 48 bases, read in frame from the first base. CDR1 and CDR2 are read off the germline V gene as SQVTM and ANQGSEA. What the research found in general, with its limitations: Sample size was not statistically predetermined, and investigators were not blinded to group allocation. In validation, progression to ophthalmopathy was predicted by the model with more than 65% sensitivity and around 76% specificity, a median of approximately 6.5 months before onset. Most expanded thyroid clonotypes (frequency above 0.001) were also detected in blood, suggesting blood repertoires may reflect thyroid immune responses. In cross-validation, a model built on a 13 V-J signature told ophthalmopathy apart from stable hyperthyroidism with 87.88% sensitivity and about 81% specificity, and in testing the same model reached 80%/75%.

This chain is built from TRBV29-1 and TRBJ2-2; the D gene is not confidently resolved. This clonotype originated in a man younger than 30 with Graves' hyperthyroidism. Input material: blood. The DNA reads TGCAGCGTTGTAACAGCGCTACAGTTCAACACCGGGGAGCTGTTTTTT. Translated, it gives CSVVTALQFNTGELFF.